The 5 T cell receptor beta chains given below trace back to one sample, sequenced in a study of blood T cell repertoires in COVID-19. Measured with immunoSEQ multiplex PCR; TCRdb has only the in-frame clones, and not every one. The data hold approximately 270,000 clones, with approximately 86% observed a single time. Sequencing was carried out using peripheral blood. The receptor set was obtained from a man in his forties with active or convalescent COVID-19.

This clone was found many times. As DNA, the CDR3 is TGCGCCAGCAGTGCGGGGGTCACCGGGGAGCTGTTTTTT. This encodes CASSAGVTGELFF. The rearrangement uses TRBV10-1 and TRBJ2-2; D may be TRBD2 (6 bases). Germline V gene sequence: CDR1 WNHNN, CDR2 SYGVQD (reference sequence). This CDR3 contains 13 residues. Trimming pared 4 bases from V and 4 bases from J, leaving 7 bases between.

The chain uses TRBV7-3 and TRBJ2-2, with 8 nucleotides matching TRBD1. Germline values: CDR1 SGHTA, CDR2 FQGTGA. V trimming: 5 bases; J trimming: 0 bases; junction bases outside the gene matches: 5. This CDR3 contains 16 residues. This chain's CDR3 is CASSRSTGANTGELFF. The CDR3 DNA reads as TGTGCCAGCAGCCGGTCGACAGGGGCGAACACCGGGGAGCTGTTTTTT.

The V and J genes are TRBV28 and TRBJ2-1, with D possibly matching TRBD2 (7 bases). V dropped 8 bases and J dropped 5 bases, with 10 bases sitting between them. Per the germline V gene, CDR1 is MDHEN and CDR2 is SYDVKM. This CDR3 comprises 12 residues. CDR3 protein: CASRGADNEQFF. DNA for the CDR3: TGTGCCAGCCGGGGGGCGGACAATGAGCAGTTCTTC.

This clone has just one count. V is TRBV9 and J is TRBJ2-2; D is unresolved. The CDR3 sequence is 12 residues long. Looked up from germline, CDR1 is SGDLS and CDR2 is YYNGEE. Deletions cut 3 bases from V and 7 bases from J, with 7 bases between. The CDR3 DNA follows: TGTGCCAGCAGCGAAGCTATCGGGGAGCTGTTTTTT. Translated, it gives CASSEAIGELFF.

The CDR3 nucleotides are TGTGCCAGCAGCCAACAGGTCAATCAGCCCCAGCATTTT. Its protein product is CASSQQVNQPQHF. The V call is TRBV3-1 (or the pseudogene TRBV3-2), the J call TRBJ1-5, with D unclear. The germline gives CDR1 LGHDT, CDR2 YNNKEL (reference sequence). V lost 2 bases, J lost 3 bases, and 5 bases lay in between. This CDR3 has 13 residues.